The next 20 T cell receptor beta chains were all read from a single sample in a study of T cell repertoires in cytomegalovirus infection. Each CDR3 protein is one row after TCRdb ran MiXCR on the reads. The table lists some 270,000 distinct CDR3 sequences, less than 25% of them singletons, with approximately 19% in the top ten. Their specific antigens are unknown. Sequencing used cultured PBMCs, obtained from culture after CMV antigen stimulation. The origin of the receptors is a human donor in good health (CMV status not recorded). Some clones in this sample may be carry-over from other donors' samples.

The chain links TRBV10-3 to TRBJ2-7; 7 bases fit TRBD2. The CDR3 is 13 amino acids. CDR1 is ENHRY, CDR2 SYGVKD, per germline. Trimming removed 6 bases from V and 5 bases from J; junction bases left unmatched: 7. The CDR3 DNA follows: TGTGCCATCAGCGTATCCGGGACTAACGAGCAGTACTTC. Its translation: CAISVSGTNEQYF.

This clonotype was recorded a few times. The CDR3 DNA reads TGTGCCAGCAGAGGGGTTGGGAACACCGGGGAGCTGTTTTTT. Protein sequence: CASRGVGNTGELFF. V is TRBV27 and J is TRBJ2-2, with a weak D call TRBD1 (5 bases). The CDR3 length is 14 residues. Germline CDR1 is MNHEY and CDR2 is SMNVEV (reference sequence). V lost 6 bases to trimming and J lost 1 base, with 9 bases between them.

This clonotype was seen more than once but under ten times. The chain recombines TRBV19 with TRBJ2-1; 9 bases match TRBD1. Trimming at V came to 5 bases and at J to 5 bases, leaving 7 bases not matched to a gene. The CDR3 length is 15 residues. Germline lookup yields CDR1 LNHDA and CDR2 SQIVND (reference sequence). The CDR3 reads CASSETGGLNNEQFF. DNA for the CDR3: TGTGCCAGTAGTGAGACAGGGGGATTAAACAATGAGCAGTTCTTC. Based on the CDR3 plus reference TRBV19 and TRBJ2-1, the full variable domain is DGGITQSPKYLFRKEGQNVTLSCEQNLNHDAMYWYRQDPGQGLRLIYYSQIVNDFQKGDIAEGYSVSREKKESFPLTVTSAQKNPTAFYLCASSETGGLNNEQFFGPGTRLTVL.

This clonotype has at least ten counts. The V gene is TRBV7-3, the J gene TRBJ1-1, with D perhaps matching TRBD1 (6 bases). Germline CDR1 and CDR2: SGHTA and FQGTGA. The CDR3 is made up of 15 amino acids. V was trimmed by 3 bases and J by 0 bases, leaving 11 bases between them. The CDR3: CASSFNRVMNTEAFF. The CDR3, as DNA: TGTGCCAGCAGCTTTAACAGGGTTATGAACACTGAAGCTTTCTTT.

Only a few counts were recorded for this clonotype. The genes are TRBV6-6 and TRBJ2-7, with D uncertain. CDR3 size: 12 residues. Trimming took off 2 bases at V and 3 bases at J, with 5 bases between the two ends. Germline CDR1 reads MNHNY; CDR2 reads SVGAGI (reference sequence). The CDR3 nucleotides are TGTGCCAGCAGTTACGATATCTACGAGCAGTACGTC. It codes for CASSYDIYEQYV.

This sequence joins TRBV18 and TRBJ2-7; weak D call: TRBD2 (5 bases). The V and J ends lost 1 base and 3 bases respectively, with 19 bases between them. There are 17 residues in the CDR3. In germline, CDR1 is KGHSH, CDR2 LQKENI. As DNA, the CDR3 is TGTGCCAGCTCACCACTAGGATCTTCCGGACGGGGCTACGAGCAGTACGTC. This codes for CASSPLGSSGRGYEQYV.

V usage is TRBV20-1 and J usage is TRBJ2-7, with no clear D. Trimming took off 4 bases at V and 6 bases at J, with 16 bases between the two ends. This CDR3 is built from 13 residues. Germline lookup yields CDR1 DFQATT and CDR2 SNEGSKA (reference sequence). DNA for the CDR3: TGCAGTGCTATACGCCCTGGAGCTCCCGAGCAGTACTTC. Its translation: CSAIRPGAPEQYF.

This clonotype has ten or more counts. The rearrangement joins TRBV7-2 to TRBJ2-7; D unresolved. The CDR3 spans 14 residues. The germline gives CDR1 SGHTA, CDR2 FQGNSA. The germline V and J ends were trimmed by 5 bases and 4 bases, with 15 bases remaining between them. The CDR3 DNA sequence: TGTGCCAGCAGCCCCCTGCCGGCCGATTACGAGCAGTACTTC. Its protein product is CASSPLPADYEQYF.

The table lists this clonotype with a few counts. This chain uses TRBV6-2 or TRBV6-3 with TRBJ2-3; weak D call: TRBD2 (5 bases). The CDR3 extends over 18 amino acids. Germline lookup yields CDR1 MNHEY and CDR2 SVGEGT. V was shortened by 0 bases and J by 3 bases, with 19 bases between the two germline ends. The CDR3 loop is CASSYSNLRGSLTDTQYF. The CDR3 DNA reads as TGTGCCAGCAGTTACTCGAATCTCAGAGGGAGTTTAACAGATACGCAGTATTTT.

This clonotype turned up a few times. The chain is built from TRBV19 and TRBJ2-1, with 13 bases matching TRBD2. CDR1 LNHDA and CDR2 SQIVND come from the germline V gene (reference sequence). Trimming removed 6 bases from V and 0 bases from J; junction bases left unmatched: 8. The CDR3 has 18 residues. The CDR3 DNA reads TGTGCCAGTAGCCCGGGACTAGCGGGACCCAGCTCCTACAATGAGCAGTTCTTC. Translated, it gives CASSPGLAGPSSYNEQFF.

This chain connects TRBV11-2 to TRBJ2-7; no clear D gene. The germline gives CDR1 SGHAT, CDR2 FQNNGV. The CDR3 runs to 14 residues. Trimming cost V 2 bases and J 1 base, with 9 bases left between them. CDR3 in amino acids: CASSLLWGSYEQYF. CDR3 in DNA: TGTGCCAGCAGCTTACTTTGGGGATCCTACGAGCAGTACTTC.

Written as DNA, the CDR3 is TGCAGTGCTAGAGCTGCCTTGGGACAGGAAAACTATGGCTACACCTTC. This sequence encodes CSARAALGQENYGYTF. V gene TRBV20-1 combines with J gene TRBJ1-2; 8 bases line up with TRBD1. After removal of 1 base from V and 2 bases from J, the junction contained 9 bases not matched to a gene. Germline V gene data show CDR1 as DFQATT and CDR2 as SNEGSKA (reference sequence). The CDR3 extends over 16 amino acids.

This clonotype was seen more than once but under ten times. The chain couples TRBV7-2 to TRBJ1-6; D unresolved. CDR3 size: 12 residues. The germline gives CDR1 SGHTA, CDR2 FQGNSA. V lost 5 bases, J lost 9 bases, and 8 bases lay in between. The CDR3 DNA reads TGTGCCAGCAGCGAAACCAGTTCACCCCTCCACTTT. It encodes CASSETSSPLHF. Using reference TRBV7-2 and TRBJ1-6 for the parts outside the CDR3, the full variable domain is GAGVSQSPSNKVTEKGKDVELRCDPISGHTALYWYRQSLGQGLEFLIYFQGNSAPDKSGLPSDRFSAERTGGSVSTLTIQRTQQEDSAVYLCASSETSSPLHFGNGTRLTVT.

This chain joins TRBV4-1 and TRBJ2-7; 10 bases map to TRBD1. V trimming: 4 bases; J trimming: 5 bases; junction bases outside the gene matches: 11. The length of the CDR3 is 16 residues. Germline CDR1 is MGHRA and CDR2 is YSYEKL. The CDR3: CASSPTRGTGVDEQYF. The CDR3 bases are TGCGCCAGCAGCCCTACCAGGGGGACAGGGGTCGACGAGCAGTACTTC.

In its sample, this clonotype was seen many times. The chain carries TRBV7-2 and TRBJ1-4; D gene uncertain. CDR3 size: 15 residues. Trimming pared 4 bases from V and 5 bases from J, leaving 14 bases between. The germline V gene has CDR1 SGHTA and CDR2 FQGNSA. Here the CDR3 reads CASSSSGSRNEKLFF. The CDR3 coding sequence is TGTGCCAGCAGCTCTTCCGGGTCCCGGAATGAAAAACTGTTTTTT.

This clonotype was counted between two and nine times. The chain combines TRBV11-2 with TRBJ2-1; 8 bases align to TRBD2. The CDR3 length is 16 residues. With 5 bases clipped from V and 5 bases from J, the junction kept 11 bases outside the gene matches. CDR1 is SGHAT, CDR2 FQNNGV, per germline. In nucleotides, the CDR3 is TGTGCCAGCAGCGGACGAACGCGGGAGGCCCACAATGAGCAGTTCTTC. This codes for CASSGRTREAHNEQFF.

The table lists this clonotype with a few counts. V is TRBV27 and J is TRBJ1-5, with 7 bases that match TRBD1. The ends lost 5 bases at V and 7 bases at J; junction bases unmatched: 5. CDR1 is MNHEY, CDR2 SMNVEV, per germline (reference sequence). CDR3 length: 13 amino acids. This chain's CDR3 is CASSMTGYQPQHF. In nucleotides, the CDR3 is TGTGCCAGCAGTATGACAGGGTACCAGCCCCAGCATTTT.

The chain has TRBV4-1 and TRBJ2-5, with 12 bases matching TRBD2. Looked up from germline, CDR1 is MGHRA and CDR2 is YSYEKL. With 2 bases clipped from V and 2 bases from J, the junction kept 6 bases outside the gene matches. The CDR3 consists of 17 residues. The chain's CDR3 is CASSQNLLAGGQETQYF. CDR3 coding DNA: TGCGCCAGCAGCCAAAATCTCCTAGCGGGAGGGCAAGAGACCCAGTACTTC.

At least ten counts were recorded for this clonotype. V usage is TRBV24-1 and J usage is TRBJ2-1; the match to TRBD2 covers 10 bases. CDR1 and CDR2 from the germline V gene are KGHDR and SFDVKD. CDR3 length: 18 amino acids. The trim removed 4 bases at V and 6 bases at J, leaving 14 bases unmatched. The CDR3, as DNA: TGTGCCACCAGTGACCTTACCCCCCTAGCGGGAGTATTCAATGAGCAGTTCTTC. Translated: CATSDLTPLAGVFNEQFF.

This clonotype was counted ten times or more. A junction end diverges from the germline sequence, so it may reflect a read error. The chain is built from TRBV7-7 and TRBJ2-1, with D hard to call. The CDR3 covers 13 residues. CDR1 and CDR2 (germline): SSHAT, FNYEAQ (reference sequence). The CDR3 sequence is CASSLDRYNEQFF. Written as DNA, the CDR3 is TGTGCTAGCAGCTTGGACCGGTACAATGAGCAGTTCTTC.